These 27 T cell receptor beta chains share one sample of origin, sequenced in a study of blood T cell repertoires in COVID-19. TCRdb's table, derived via immunoSEQ multiplex PCR, lists solely in-frame clones and lacks some. Here the sample spans fewer than 200,000 clones, approximately 82% being singletons. Input material: PBMCs or T cells enriched from blood (not recorded which). Receptors were obtained from a woman in her fifties or sixties with acute COVID-19.

This rearrangement joins TRBV7-2 to TRBJ1-6; D may be TRBD1 (6 bases). V was clipped by 2 bases and J by 7 bases, with 12 bases between them. The germline V gene has CDR1 SGHTA and CDR2 FQGNSA. The CDR3 length is 15 residues. In DNA form, the CDR3 reads TGTGCCAGCAGCTTATCAACAGGGCAGAATTCACCCCTCCACTTT. Amino acid sequence: CASSLSTGQNSPLHF.

The chain uses TRBV18 and TRBJ2-5; 7 bases align to TRBD2. The CDR3 spans 15 residues. Trimming removed 4 bases from V and 3 bases from J; junction bases left unmatched: 8. Germline V gene lookup returns CDR1 KGHSH and CDR2 LQKENI. The CDR3 coding sequence is TGTGCCAGCTCACGCCCCCGGACTAGTGAAGAGACCCAGTACTTC. As protein: CASSRPRTSEETQYF.

The V and J genes are TRBV5-1 and TRBJ2-1, with 10 bases that match TRBD2. Per the germline V gene, CDR1 is SGHRS and CDR2 is YFSETQ. The CDR3 extends over 19 amino acids. The V segment lost 4 bases and the J segment 1 base; nucleotides outside the gene matches: 14. The chain's CDR3 is CASSRPLAGGLVSYNEQFF. CDR3 in DNA: TGCGCCAGCAGCCGACCTTTAGCGGGAGGTTTGGTGTCCTACAATGAGCAGTTCTTC.

This chain joins TRBV5-1 and TRBJ2-1, with 10 bases fitting TRBD2. J was trimmed by 10 bases and V by 0 bases; bases with no gene match: 7. Germline V lookup: CDR1 SGHRS, CDR2 YFSETQ. The length of the CDR3 is 15 residues. CDR3 region: CASSLDSGGRSEQFF. The CDR3 nucleotides read TGCGCCAGCAGCTTGGATAGCGGGGGGCGCTCAGAGCAGTTCTTC.

The CDR3 coding sequence is TGCGCCAGCAGCCAAACACTAAACACTGAAGCTTTCTTT. Its protein product is CASSQTLNTEAFF. The chain has TRBV4-3 and TRBJ1-1; no definite D call. V shed 2 bases and J shed 2 bases, with 6 bases lying between them. From germline, CDR1 is LGHNA and CDR2 YSLEER. The CDR3 has 13 residues.

The chain couples TRBV5-1 to TRBJ1-6; D is possibly TRBD1 (6 bases). Trimming took off 0 bases at V and 6 bases at J, with 16 bases between the two ends. CDR1 and CDR2 (germline): SGHRS, YFSETQ. The CDR3 covers 17 residues. CDR3 region: CASSLEWGGVGNSPLHF. The CDR3 DNA is TGCGCCAGCAGCTTGGAGTGGGGGGGCGTCGGTAATTCACCCCTCCACTTT.

The rearrangement links TRBV19 to TRBJ1-4, with a tentative D call TRBD1 (6 bases). Trimming left V 6 bases short and J 5 bases short, with 22 bases between. CDR1 is LNHDA, CDR2 SQIVND, per germline (reference sequence). This CDR3 has 17 amino acids. The CDR3 DNA reads as TGTGCCAGTAGACCTTCTACAGGGCCTCATCACAATGAAAAACTGTTTTTT. It is translated as CASRPSTGPHHNEKLFF.

The rearrangement joins TRBV2 to TRBJ1-5; D possibly corresponds to TRBD1 (5 bases). Trimming pared 4 bases from V and 7 bases from J, leaving 14 bases between. This CDR3 is built from 14 residues. CDR1 is SNHLY, CDR2 FYNNEI, per germline. CDR3 nucleotide sequence: TGTGCCAGCAGTGGGTACCAGGGAGGACAGCCCCAGCATTTT. Amino acid sequence: CASSGYQGGQPQHF.

The rearrangement joins TRBV27 to TRBJ2-2; D call uncertain. The CDR3 runs to 16 residues. Germline assignment: CDR1 MNHEY and CDR2 SMNVEV (reference sequence). V was shortened by 2 bases and J by 2 bases, with 12 bases between the two germline ends. The CDR3 is CASSLRPGHNTGELFF. The DNA of the CDR3 is TGTGCCAGCAGTTTACGACCAGGCCATAACACCGGGGAGCTGTTTTTT.

V is TRBV2 and J is TRBJ2-7; possible D gene TRBD1, 6 bases. Germline V CDR1 and CDR2: SNHLY, FYNNEI. CDR3 size: 15 residues. Trimming removed 4 bases at V and 5 bases at J, with 18 bases between. The CDR3 DNA sequence: TGTGCCAGCAGTGTTATTCGACAGGCGCCTGACGAGCAGTACGTC. The encoded protein is CASSVIRQAPDEQYV.

The chain links TRBV19 to TRBJ2-4, with 10 bases matching TRBD2. The germline CDR1 and CDR2 sequences are LNHDA and SQIVND (reference sequence). V was clipped by 5 bases and J by 15 bases; unmatched bases: 10. The CDR3 sequence is 13 residues long. CDR3 protein: CASSDSGLARWYF. DNA for the CDR3: TGTGCCAGTAGTGACTCGGGACTAGCGAGGTGGTACTTC.

The chain uses TRBV21-1 and TRBJ1-1. TRBV21-1 is recorded as a pseudogene. The CDR3 contains 12 residues. This CDR3 is CASSKPRAEAFF. CDR3 DNA: TGTGCCAGCAGCAAACCCCGGGCTGAAGCTTTCTTT.

V is TRBV19 and J is TRBJ1-1; D is perhaps TRBD1 (6 bases). The length of the CDR3 is 17 residues. Germline lookup yields CDR1 LNHDA and CDR2 SQIVND (reference sequence). V shed 5 bases and J shed 7 bases, with 26 bases lying between them. CDR3 in amino acids: CASSFITASDSLNEAFF. The CDR3 DNA reads TGTGCCAGTAGTTTCATTACGGCCTCGGACAGCTTAAATGAAGCTTTCTTT.

This clone was seen a few times. The genes are TRBV6-2 or TRBV6-3 and TRBJ2-3; a possible D gene is TRBD2 (5 bases). Trimming removed 0 bases from V and 4 bases from J, with 17 bases in between. The CDR3 extends over 17 amino acids. Germline V lookup: CDR1 MNHEY, CDR2 SVGEGT. The CDR3 region is CASSYSTSGEGPDTQYF. In DNA, the CDR3 is TGTGCCAGCAGTTACTCTACCAGCGGAGAAGGTCCAGATACGCAGTATTTT.

This rearrangement joins TRBV11-3 to TRBJ2-3, with 8 bases fitting TRBD1. The CDR3 spans 15 residues. V dropped 5 bases and J dropped 3; count of bases not matched to a gene: 7. CDR1 SGHNT and CDR2 YENEEA come from the germline V gene. CDR3 loop: CASSPGGARTDTQYF. CDR3 DNA sequence: TGTGCCAGCAGCCCAGGGGGCGCTCGGACAGATACGCAGTATTTT. The variable domain in full, with the rest retrieved from reference TRBV11-3 and TRBJ2-3, is EAGVVQSPRYKIIEKKQPVAFWCNPISGHNTLYWYLQNLGQGPELLIRYENEEAVDDSQLPKDRFSAERLKGVDSTLKIQPAELGDSAVYLCASSPGGARTDTQYFGPGTRLTVL.

This sequence joins TRBV11-2 and TRBJ2-1; the match to TRBD1 covers 11 bases. This CDR3 is 17 amino acids long. Germline V gene data show CDR1 as SGHAT and CDR2 as FQNNGV. The V and J ends lost 3 bases and 7 bases, in that order; junction bases with no gene match: 11. Here the CDR3 reads CASSLIGTGGKDNEQFF. Here the CDR3 DNA reads TGTGCCAGCAGCTTGATAGGGACAGGGGGAAAGGATAATGAGCAGTTCTTC. Full variable domain (rest looked up from reference TRBV11-2 and TRBJ2-1): EAGVAQSPRYKIIEKRQSVAFWCNPISGHATLYWYQQILGQGPKLLIQFQNNGVVDDSQLPKDRFSAERLKGVDSTLKIQPAKLEDSAVYLCASSLIGTGGKDNEQFFGPGTRLTVL.

The chain links TRBV11-3 to TRBJ2-1, with a possible D match to TRBD2 (6 bases). Looked up from germline, CDR1 is SGHNT and CDR2 is YENEEA. The CDR3 spans 12 residues. Deletions cut 5 bases from V and 8 bases from J, with 10 bases between. CDR3 amino acids: CASSPSEDEQFF. CDR3 nucleotides: TGTGCCAGCAGCCCTAGCGAGGATGAGCAGTTCTTC.

This chain joins TRBV11-2 and TRBJ1-5, with 8 bases matching TRBD1. This CDR3 region has 15 residues. The V gene's germline CDR1 is SGHAT and CDR2 FQNNGV. The J segment lost 6 bases and the V segment lost 4 bases, leaving 8 bases of the junction unmatched. The CDR3 region is CASSSLRGLGQPQHF. CDR3 nucleotides: TGTGCCAGCAGCTCTCTCAGGGGGCTGGGTCAGCCCCAGCATTTT.

This rearrangement joins TRBV3-1 (or the pseudogene TRBV3-2) to TRBJ2-2, with 10 bases aligning to TRBD1. The CDR3 length is 23 residues. Looked up from germline, CDR1 is LGHDT and CDR2 is YNNKEL (reference sequence). The trim removed 2 bases at V and 3 bases at J, leaving 24 bases unmatched. CDR3 loop: CASSQPCPKSPSTGTGDTGELFF. For the CDR3, the DNA is TGTGCCAGCAGCCAACCATGCCCCAAGTCGCCCTCTACCGGGACAGGGGACACCGGGGAGCTGTTTTTT.

The chain couples TRBV9 to TRBJ1-5; 10 bases fit TRBD1. Trimming removed 4 bases from V and 4 bases from J; junction bases left unmatched: 11. The CDR3 has 17 residues. CDR1 and CDR2 from the germline V gene are SGDLS and YYNGEE. CDR3 DNA: TGTGCCAGCAGCACCGGGACAGGGGCTGGGAGGAATCAGCCCCAGCATTTT. Protein sequence: CASSTGTGAGRNQPQHF.

V usage is TRBV6-5 and J usage is TRBJ1-1; D call uncertain. Germline CDR1 MNHEY, CDR2 SVGAGI. Between the trimmed V and J ends, which lost 8 bases and 4 bases, there was a span of 20 bases. This CDR3 region has 15 residues. CDR3 loop: CASLAGEGAGTEAFF. For the CDR3, the DNA is TGTGCCAGCCTCGCCGGGGAGGGCGCGGGCACTGAAGCTTTCTTT.

The gene calls are TRBV4-3 and TRBJ2-1, with no clear D. The CDR3 length is 14 residues. The germline gives CDR1 LGHNA, CDR2 YSLEER. Trimming cost V 3 bases and J 3 bases, with 9 bases left between them. In nucleotides, the CDR3 is TGCGCCAGCAGCCAGCTTAACTACTACAATGAGCAGTTCTTC. It specifies CASSQLNYYNEQFF.

This clone was recorded a few times. This chain uses TRBV3-1 (or the pseudogene TRBV3-2) with TRBJ1-3, with D tentatively TRBD1 (5 bases). Germline V gives CDR1 LGHDT, CDR2 YNNKEL (reference sequence). Trimming took 2 bases from V and 0 from J, leaving 5 bases between them. This CDR3 region has 14 residues. CDR3 loop: CASSQTGSGNTIYF. The CDR3 DNA sequence: TGTGCCAGCAGCCAAACAGGCTCTGGAAACACCATATATTTT.

The chain has TRBV3-1 (or the pseudogene TRBV3-2) and TRBJ1-1, with unresolved D. The CDR3 contains 13 residues. Looked up from germline, CDR1 is LGHDT and CDR2 is YNNKEL (reference sequence). Trimming cost V 1 base and J 5 bases, with 8 bases left between them. The CDR3 coding sequence is TGTGCCAGCAGCCAAGGAGCCTGGACTGAAGCTTTCTTT. It translates to CASSQGAWTEAFF.

The chain has TRBV2 and TRBJ1-3; a possible D gene is TRBD1 (6 bases). The CDR3 consists of 17 residues. Trimming removed 5 bases at V and 8 bases at J, with 25 bases between. CDR1 is SNHLY, CDR2 FYNNEI, per germline. Written as DNA, the CDR3 is TGTGCCAGCAGTCAATACCGCTTTATAGGGGGTTCAGACACCATATATTTT. Translating gives CASSQYRFIGGSDTIYF.

The rearrangement uses TRBV7-7 and TRBJ2-5; 8 nucleotides line up with TRBD2. The CDR3 has 16 amino acids. Germline V gives CDR1 SSHAT, CDR2 FNYEAQ (reference sequence). V shed 4 bases and J 2 bases; nucleotides not matched to a gene: 9. CDR3 loop: CASSSLGSGRQETQYF. Here the CDR3 DNA reads TGTGCCAGCAGCTCCCTCGGAAGCGGGAGACAAGAGACCCAGTACTTC.

V gene TRBV11-3 combines with J gene TRBJ2-5; D is perhaps TRBD2 (5 bases). Germline V CDR1 and CDR2: SGHNT, YENEEA. The CDR3 contains 16 residues. Trimming removed 1 base from V and 1 base from J, with 13 bases in between. The CDR3 DNA reads TGTGCCAGCAGCTTAGCTCCCTTAGAGGGCCAAGAGACCCAGTACTTC. It encodes CASSLAPLEGQETQYF. The whole variable domain, filled in from reference TRBV11-3 and TRBJ2-5, reads EAGVVQSPRYKIIEKKQPVAFWCNPISGHNTLYWYLQNLGQGPELLIRYENEEAVDDSQLPKDRFSAERLKGVDSTLKIQPAELGDSAVYLCASSLAPLEGQETQYFGPGTRLLVL.